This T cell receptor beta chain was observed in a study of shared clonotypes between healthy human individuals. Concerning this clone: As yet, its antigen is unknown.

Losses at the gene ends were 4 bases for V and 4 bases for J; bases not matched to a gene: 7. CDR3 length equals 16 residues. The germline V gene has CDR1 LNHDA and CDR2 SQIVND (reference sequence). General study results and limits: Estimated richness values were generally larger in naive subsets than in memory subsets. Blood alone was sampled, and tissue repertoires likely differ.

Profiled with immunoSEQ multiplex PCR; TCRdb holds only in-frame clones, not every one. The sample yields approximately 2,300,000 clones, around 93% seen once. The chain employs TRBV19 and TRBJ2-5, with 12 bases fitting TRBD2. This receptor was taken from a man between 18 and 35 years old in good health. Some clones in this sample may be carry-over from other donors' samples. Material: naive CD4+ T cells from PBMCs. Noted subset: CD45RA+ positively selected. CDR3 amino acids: CASSKDRLAGAETQYF. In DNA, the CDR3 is TGTGCCAGTAGTAAAGACCGACTAGCGGGAGCAGAGACCCAGTACTTC. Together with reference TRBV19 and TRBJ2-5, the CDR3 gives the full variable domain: DGGITQSPKYLFRKEGQNVTLSCEQNLNHDAMYWYRQDPGQGLRLIYYSQIVNDFQKGDIAEGYSVSREKKESFPLTVTSAQKNPTAFYLCASSKDRLAGAETQYFGPGTRLLVL.